This T cell receptor (beta chain) was sequenced in a study of control samples from healthy donors and cancer patients. Method: immunoSEQ multiplex PCR; TCRdb's copy keeps in-frame clones and lacks some. The repertoire has under 85,000 clones, 84% of them found once; the top ten carry 2.5% to 3%. This TCR was recovered from a woman between 50 and 59 years old with lung cancer. The sample comprised PBMCs.

Here the CDR3 reads CASSPYTGELFF. In DNA form, the CDR3 reads TGTGCCAGCAGCCCCTACACCGGGGAGCTGTTTTTT. The chain combines TRBV7-3 with TRBJ2-2; D call uncertain. Germline V gives CDR1 SGHTA, CDR2 FQGTGA. The ends were cut back, 5 bases at V and 3 bases at J, with 4 bases in the middle. This CDR3 is 12 amino acids long.